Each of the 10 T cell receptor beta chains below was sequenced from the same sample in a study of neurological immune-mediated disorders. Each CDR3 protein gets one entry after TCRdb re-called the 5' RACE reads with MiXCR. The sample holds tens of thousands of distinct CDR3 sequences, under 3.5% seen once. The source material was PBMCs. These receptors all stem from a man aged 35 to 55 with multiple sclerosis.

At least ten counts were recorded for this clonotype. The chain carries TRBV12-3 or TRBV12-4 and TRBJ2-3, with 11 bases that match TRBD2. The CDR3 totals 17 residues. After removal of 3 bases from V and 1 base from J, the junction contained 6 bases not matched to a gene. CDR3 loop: CASSFTSGRPRTDTQYF. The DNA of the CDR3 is TGTGCCAGCAGTTTTACTAGCGGGAGACCACGCACAGATACGCAGTATTTT.

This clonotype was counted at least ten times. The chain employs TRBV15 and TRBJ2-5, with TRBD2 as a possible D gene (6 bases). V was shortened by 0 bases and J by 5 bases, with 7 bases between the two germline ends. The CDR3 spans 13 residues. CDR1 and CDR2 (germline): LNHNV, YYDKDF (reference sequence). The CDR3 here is CATSRDRGETQYF. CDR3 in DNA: TGTGCCACCAGCAGAGATCGGGGGGAGACCCAGTACTTC.

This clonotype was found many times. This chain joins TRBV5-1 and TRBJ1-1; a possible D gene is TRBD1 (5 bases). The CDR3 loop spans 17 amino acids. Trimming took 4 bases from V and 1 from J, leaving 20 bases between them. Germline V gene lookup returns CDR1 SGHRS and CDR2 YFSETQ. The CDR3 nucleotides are TGCGCCAGCAGCCCGGGACGGAGCCCCGGAGGGAACACTGAAGCTTTCTTT. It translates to CASSPGRSPGGNTEAFF.

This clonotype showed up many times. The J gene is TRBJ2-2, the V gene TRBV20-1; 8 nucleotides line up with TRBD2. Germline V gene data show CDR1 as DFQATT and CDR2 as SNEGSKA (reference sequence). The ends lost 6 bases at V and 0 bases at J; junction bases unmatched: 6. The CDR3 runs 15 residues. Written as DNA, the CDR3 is TGCAGTGCGACCCCGGGGGGGACGAACACCGGGGAGCTGTTTTTT. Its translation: CSATPGGTNTGELFF.

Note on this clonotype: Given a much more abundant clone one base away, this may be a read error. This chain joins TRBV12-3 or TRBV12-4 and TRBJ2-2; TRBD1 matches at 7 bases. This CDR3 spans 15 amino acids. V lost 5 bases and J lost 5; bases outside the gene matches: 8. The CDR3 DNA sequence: TGTGCCAGCAGTCAGCCGGGACAGAAAACCGGGGAGCTGTTTTTT. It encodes CASSQPGQKTGELFF.

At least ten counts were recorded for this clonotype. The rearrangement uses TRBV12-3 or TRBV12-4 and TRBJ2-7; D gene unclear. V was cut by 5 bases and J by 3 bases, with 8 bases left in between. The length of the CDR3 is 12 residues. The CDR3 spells CASSPTGYEQYF. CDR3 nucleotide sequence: TGTGCCAGCAGTCCCACGGGCTACGAGCAGTACTTC.

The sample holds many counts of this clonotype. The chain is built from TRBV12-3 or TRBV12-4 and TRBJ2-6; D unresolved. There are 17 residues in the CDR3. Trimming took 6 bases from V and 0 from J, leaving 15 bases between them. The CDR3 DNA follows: TGTGCCAGCAGGCCAGACCTAGGGATCTCTGGGGCCAACGTCCTGACTTTC. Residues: CASRPDLGISGANVLTF.

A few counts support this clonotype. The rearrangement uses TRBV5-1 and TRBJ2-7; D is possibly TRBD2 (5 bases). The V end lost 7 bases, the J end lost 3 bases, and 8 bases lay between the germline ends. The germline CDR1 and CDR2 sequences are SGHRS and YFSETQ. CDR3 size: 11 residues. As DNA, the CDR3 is TGCGCCAGCGCGGGCCACTACGAGCAGTACTTC. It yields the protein CASAGHYEQYF. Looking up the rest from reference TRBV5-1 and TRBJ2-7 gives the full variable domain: KAGVTQTPRYLIKTRGQQVTLSCSPISGHRSVSWYQQTPGQGLQFLFEYFSETQRNKGNFPGRFSGRQFSNSRSEMNVSTLELGDSALYLCASAGHYEQYFGPGTRLTVT.

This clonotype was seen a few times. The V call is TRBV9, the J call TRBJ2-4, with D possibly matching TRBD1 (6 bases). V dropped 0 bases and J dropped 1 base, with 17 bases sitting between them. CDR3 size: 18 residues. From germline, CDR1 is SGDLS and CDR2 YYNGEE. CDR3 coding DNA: TGTGCCAGCAGCGTAGCCCCCCCCCACAGGGCGGCCAAAAACATTCAGTACTTC. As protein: CASSVAPPHRAAKNIQYF. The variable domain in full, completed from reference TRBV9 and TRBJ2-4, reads DSGVTQTPKHLITATGQRVTLRCSPRSGDLSVYWYQQSLDQGLQFLIQYYNGEERAKGNILERFSAQQFPDLHSELNLSSLELGDSALYFCASSVAPPHRAAKNIQYFGAGTRLSVL.

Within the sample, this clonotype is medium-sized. The CDR3 DNA reads as TGCGCCAGCAGCCTAAGCGGGAGCCACAATGAGCAGTTCTTC. Translated, it gives CASSLSGSHNEQFF. The genes are TRBV5-1 and TRBJ2-1, with 8 bases fitting TRBD2. The germline V gene has CDR1 SGHRS and CDR2 YFSETQ. The CDR3 loop spans 14 amino acids. J lost 5 bases, V lost 4 bases, and 5 bases had no gene match.